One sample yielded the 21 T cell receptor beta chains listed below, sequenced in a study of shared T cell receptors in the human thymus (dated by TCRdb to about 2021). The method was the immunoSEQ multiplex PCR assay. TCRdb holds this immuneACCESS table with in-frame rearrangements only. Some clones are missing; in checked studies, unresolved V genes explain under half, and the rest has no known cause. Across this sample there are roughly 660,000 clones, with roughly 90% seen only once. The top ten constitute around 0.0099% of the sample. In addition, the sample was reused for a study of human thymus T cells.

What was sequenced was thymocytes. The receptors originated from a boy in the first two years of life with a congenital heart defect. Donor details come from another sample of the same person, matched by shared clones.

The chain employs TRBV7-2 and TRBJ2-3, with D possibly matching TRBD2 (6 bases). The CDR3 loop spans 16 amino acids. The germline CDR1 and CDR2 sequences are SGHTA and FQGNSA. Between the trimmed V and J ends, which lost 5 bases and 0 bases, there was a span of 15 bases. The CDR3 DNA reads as TGTGCCAGCAGCCCTGGTGGGGAGGTGAGCACAGATACGCAGTATTTT. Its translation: CASSPGGEVSTDTQYF. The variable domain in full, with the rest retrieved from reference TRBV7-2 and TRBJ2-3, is GAGVSQSPSNKVTEKGKDVELRCDPISGHTALYWYRQSLGQGLEFLIYFQGNSAPDKSGLPSDRFSAERTGGSVSTLTIQRTQQEDSAVYLCASSPGGEVSTDTQYFGPGTRLTVL.

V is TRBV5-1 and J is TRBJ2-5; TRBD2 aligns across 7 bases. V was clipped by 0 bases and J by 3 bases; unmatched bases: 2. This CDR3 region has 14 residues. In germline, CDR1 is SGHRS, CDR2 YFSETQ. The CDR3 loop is CASSLALAEETQYF. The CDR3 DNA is TGCGCCAGCAGCTTGGCGCTAGCGGAAGAGACCCAGTACTTC.

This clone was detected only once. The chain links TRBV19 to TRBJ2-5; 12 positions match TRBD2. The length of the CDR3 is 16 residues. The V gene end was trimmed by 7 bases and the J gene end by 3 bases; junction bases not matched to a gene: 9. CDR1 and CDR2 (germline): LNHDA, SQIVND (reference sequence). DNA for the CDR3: TGTGCCAGTAAGGATAGACTAGCGGGAGACGAAGAGACCCAGTACTTC. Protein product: CASKDRLAGDEETQYF.

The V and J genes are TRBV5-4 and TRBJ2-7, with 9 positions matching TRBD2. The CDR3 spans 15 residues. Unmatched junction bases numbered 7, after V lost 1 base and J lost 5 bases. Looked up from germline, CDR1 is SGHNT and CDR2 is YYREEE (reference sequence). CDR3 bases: TGTGCCAGCAGCTTGTATCGGACTAGCGCCGACGAGCAGTACTTC. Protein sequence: CASSLYRTSADEQYF.

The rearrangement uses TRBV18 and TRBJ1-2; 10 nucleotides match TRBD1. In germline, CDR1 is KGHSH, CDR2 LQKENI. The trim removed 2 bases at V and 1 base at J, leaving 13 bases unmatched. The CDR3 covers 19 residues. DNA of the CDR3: TGTGCCAGCTCACCAAACGATCTGGGACAGGGGCTACTTAACTATGGCTACACCTTC. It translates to CASSPNDLGQGLLNYGYTF.

CDR3 region: CASSPRGTSNTEAFF. For the CDR3, the DNA is TGCGCCAGCAGCCCAAGAGGCACCTCTAACACTGAAGCTTTCTTT. J is TRBJ1-1 and V is TRBV5-1; no clear D gene. The CDR3 covers 15 residues. V lost 4 bases to trimming and J lost 2 bases, with 15 bases between them. Germline loops: CDR1 SGHRS, CDR2 YFSETQ.

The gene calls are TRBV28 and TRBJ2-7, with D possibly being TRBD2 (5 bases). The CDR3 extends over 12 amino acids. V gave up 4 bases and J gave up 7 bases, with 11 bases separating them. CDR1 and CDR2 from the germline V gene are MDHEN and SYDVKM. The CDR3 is CASSSDLWEQYF. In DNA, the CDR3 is TGTGCCAGCAGTTCGGACTTGTGGGAGCAGTACTTC.

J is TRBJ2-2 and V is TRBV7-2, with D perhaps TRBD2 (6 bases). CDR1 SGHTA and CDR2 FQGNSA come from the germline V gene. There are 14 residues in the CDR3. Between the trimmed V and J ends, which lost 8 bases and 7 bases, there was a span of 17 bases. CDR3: CASGPGLRRGELFF. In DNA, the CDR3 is TGTGCCAGCGGACCGGGACTCCGTCGCGGGGAGCTGTTTTTT.

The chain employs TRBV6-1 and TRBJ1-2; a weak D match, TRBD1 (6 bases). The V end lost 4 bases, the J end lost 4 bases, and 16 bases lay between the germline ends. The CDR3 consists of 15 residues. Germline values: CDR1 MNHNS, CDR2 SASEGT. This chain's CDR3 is CASSGNLTGLYGYTF. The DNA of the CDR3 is TGTGCCAGCAGTGGGAATTTGACAGGCCTCTATGGCTACACCTTC.

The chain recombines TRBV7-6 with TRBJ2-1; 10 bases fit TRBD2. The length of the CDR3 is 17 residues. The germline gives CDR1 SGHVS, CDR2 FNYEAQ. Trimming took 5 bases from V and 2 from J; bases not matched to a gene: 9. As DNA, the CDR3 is TGTGCCAGCAGCCCTAATAGCGGGAGGTCGGCCTACAATGAGCAGTTCTTC. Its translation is CASSPNSGRSAYNEQFF.

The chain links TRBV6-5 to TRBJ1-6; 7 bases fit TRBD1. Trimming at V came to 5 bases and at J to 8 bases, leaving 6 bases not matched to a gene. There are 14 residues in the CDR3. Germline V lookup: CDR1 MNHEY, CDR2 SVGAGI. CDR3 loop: CASSTDRADSPLHF. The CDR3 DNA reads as TGTGCCAGCAGTACCGACAGGGCGGATTCACCCCTCCACTTT.

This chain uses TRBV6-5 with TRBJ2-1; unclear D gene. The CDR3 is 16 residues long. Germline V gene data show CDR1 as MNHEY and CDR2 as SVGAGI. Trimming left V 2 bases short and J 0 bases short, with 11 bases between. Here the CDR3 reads CASSYGRPGSYNEQFF. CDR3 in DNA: TGTGCCAGCAGTTACGGCCGTCCGGGCTCCTACAATGAGCAGTTCTTC.

The CDR3 DNA sequence: TGCGCCAGCAGGGACACAAGGGGAAGGGACTATGGCTACACCTTC. Amino acid sequence: CASRDTRGRDYGYTF. V and J are TRBV4-3 and TRBJ1-2; maybe TRBD1 (5 bases). CDR1 is LGHNA and CDR2 is YSLEER in the germline V gene. V lost 6 bases, J lost 3 bases, and 17 bases lay in between. The CDR3 loop spans 15 amino acids.

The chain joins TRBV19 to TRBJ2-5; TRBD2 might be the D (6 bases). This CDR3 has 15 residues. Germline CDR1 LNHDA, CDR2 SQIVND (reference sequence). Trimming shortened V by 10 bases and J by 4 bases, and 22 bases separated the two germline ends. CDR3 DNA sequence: TGTGCCACCCGGGGGTCTTCGCCTGGGCTAGAGACCCAGTACTTC. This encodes CATRGSSPGLETQYF.

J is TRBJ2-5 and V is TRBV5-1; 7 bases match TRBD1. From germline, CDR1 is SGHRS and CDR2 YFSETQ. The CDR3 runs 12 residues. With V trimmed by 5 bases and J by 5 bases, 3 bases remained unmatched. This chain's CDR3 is CASRGTEETQYF. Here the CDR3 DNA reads TGCGCCAGCAGGGGGACAGAGGAGACCCAGTACTTC. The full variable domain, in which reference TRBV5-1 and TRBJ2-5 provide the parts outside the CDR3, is KAGVTQTPRYLIKTRGQQVTLSCSPISGHRSVSWYQQTPGQGLQFLFEYFSETQRNKGNFPGRFSGRQFSNSRSEMNVSTLELGDSALYLCASRGTEETQYFGPGTRLLVL.

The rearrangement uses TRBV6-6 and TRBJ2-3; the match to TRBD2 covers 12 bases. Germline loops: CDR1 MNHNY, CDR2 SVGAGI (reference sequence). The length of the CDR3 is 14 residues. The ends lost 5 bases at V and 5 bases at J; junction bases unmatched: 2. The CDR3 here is CASSPTSGRDTQYF. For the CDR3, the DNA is TGTGCCAGCAGTCCGACTAGCGGGAGAGATACGCAGTATTTT.

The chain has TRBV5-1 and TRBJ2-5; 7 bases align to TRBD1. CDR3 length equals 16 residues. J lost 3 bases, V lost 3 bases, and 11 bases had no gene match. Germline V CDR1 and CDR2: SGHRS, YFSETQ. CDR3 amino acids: CASSSPRVGQEETQYF. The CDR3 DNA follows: TGCGCCAGCAGCTCGCCCCGAGTCGGACAGGAAGAGACCCAGTACTTC.

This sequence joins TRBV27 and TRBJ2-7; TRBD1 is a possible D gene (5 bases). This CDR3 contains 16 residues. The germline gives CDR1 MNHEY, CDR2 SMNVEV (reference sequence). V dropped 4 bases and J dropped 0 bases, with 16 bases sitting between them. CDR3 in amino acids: CASSSRVRHSSYEQYF. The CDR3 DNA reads TGTGCCAGCAGTTCCAGGGTTCGGCACAGCTCCTACGAGCAGTACTTC.

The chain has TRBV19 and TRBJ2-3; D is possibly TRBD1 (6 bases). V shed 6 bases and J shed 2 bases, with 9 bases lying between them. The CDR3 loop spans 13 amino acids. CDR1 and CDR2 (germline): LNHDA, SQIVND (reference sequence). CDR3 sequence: CASSHRATDTQYF. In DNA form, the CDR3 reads TGTGCCAGTAGCCACAGGGCCACAGATACGCAGTATTTT.

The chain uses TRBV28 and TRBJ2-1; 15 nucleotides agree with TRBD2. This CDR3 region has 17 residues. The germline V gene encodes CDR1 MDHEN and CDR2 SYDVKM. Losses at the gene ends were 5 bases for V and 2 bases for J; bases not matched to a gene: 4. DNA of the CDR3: TGTGCCAGCAGTCTCGGACTAGCGGGAGGGCCCTACAATGAGCAGTTCTTC. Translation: CASSLGLAGGPYNEQFF.

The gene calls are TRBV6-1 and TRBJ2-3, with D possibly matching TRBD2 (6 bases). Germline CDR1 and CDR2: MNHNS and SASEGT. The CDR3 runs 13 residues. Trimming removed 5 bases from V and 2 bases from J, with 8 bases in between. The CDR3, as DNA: TGTGCCAGCAGTCGGGAGTTCACAGATACGCAGTATTTT. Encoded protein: CASSREFTDTQYF.